This T cell receptor (beta chain) stems from a study of T cell repertoires in cytomegalovirus infection (dated by TCRdb to between 2018 and 2020). Background for the entire study: Donor HLA type was relevant to the analysis, as public TCR beta signatures indicated carriage of CMV infection together with the matching HLA type.

Points the paper makes about the study in general: Carriers of CMV infection plus the relevant HLA type were discriminated by the cumulative frequency of public TCR beta family members in the study cohort and in an independent roughly 400-donor cohort. The ex vivo response was dominated by HLA-C-restricted CMV-specific TCR beta clonotypes, which also provided the single most frequent clonotype in two of eight donors.

This clonotype was detected a few times. Its antigen is currently not known. Base qualities are not at hand, and no much larger clone is one base apart. The instrument given in TCRdb is Illumina HiSeq 1500. The raw public reads went through TCRdb reprocessing: fastp at Q25, MiXCR clone calling, in-frame beta chains kept. One record per CDR3 amino acid sequence lists the most common genes and DNA. This sample is represented by 200,000 to 250,000 distinct CDR3 sequences; under 25% of them were singletons. The top ten hold around a sixth of the sample. Trimming costs V 2 bases and J 8 bases, and their ends lie 13 bases apart. From a lookup of the germline V gene (reference sequence), CDR1 and CDR2 are LGHDT and YNNKEL. Including cysteine and phenylalanine, the CDR3 has 14 amino acids. CDR3 DNA is the only sequence kept; it has 42 bases, read in frame from the first base.

The chain is made from TRBV3-1 and TRBJ2-4; the D call is tentative, TRBD1 or TRBD2, as each matches 5 bases. The sequence came from a human donor in good health (CMV status not recorded). Some clones in this sample may be carry-over from other donors' samples. Sequencing used CD8+ T cells from PBMCs. The CDR3 protein sequence reads: CASSQSQAGDIQYF. The DNA reads TGTGCCAGCAGCCAATCACAGGCGGGTGACATTCAGTACTTC. The CDR3 plus the reference TRBV3-1 and TRBJ2-4 genes for the other parts give the full variable domain: DTAVSQTPKYLVTQMGNDKSIKCEQNLGHDTMYWYKQDSKKFLKIMFSYNNKELIINETVPNRFSPKSPDKAHLNLHINSLELGDSAVYFCASSQSQAGDIQYFGAGTRLSVL.